A selection of T cell receptor beta chains follows, all from one sample in a study of shared clonotypes between healthy human individuals. Sequencing used immunoSEQ multiplex PCR; TCRdb keeps in-frame clones, though not all of them. The table includes nearly 500,000 clones, 76% detected once. The sample consisted of PBMCs. The receptors come from a woman aged 40 to 50 in good health. Some clones in this sample may be carry-over from other donors' samples. Each CDR3 is given with its conserved first and last residue. Clone sizes are given selectively: once, few, many, or a class where the clone is expanded.

j_gene	abundance	v_gene	CDR3aa
TRBJ2-7	few	TRBV7-9	CASSFGTSRRWYF
TRBJ1-3	.	TRBV2	CASSTTGLGNTIYF
TRBJ2-2	.	TRBV6-6	CASIAPGAGELFF
.	.	TRBV6-5	CASSFNTGWGYEQYF
TRBJ1-4	.	TRBV6-1	CASRDRGRDNEKLFF
TRBJ2-3	few	TRBV18	CASSPGTGGDTQYF
TRBJ2-7	few	TRBV7-2	CASSLKGTGKTYEQYF
TRBJ1-1	once	TRBV18	CASSKGYTEAFF
TRBJ1-1	.	TRBV29-1	CSVSRTADTEAFF
TRBJ1-1	few	TRBV4-2	CASSHSRRRRGQGGTEAFF
TRBJ1-2	.	TRBV2	CASREDKYTF
TRBJ1-1	.	TRBV12-5	CASGLEAGTEAFF
TRBJ2-1	once	TRBV5-1	CASSRSGGSYNEQFF
TRBJ2-2	.	TRBV7-2	CASSSKRNTGELFF
TRBJ2-3	.	TRBV29-1	CSVGGGLNTDTQYF